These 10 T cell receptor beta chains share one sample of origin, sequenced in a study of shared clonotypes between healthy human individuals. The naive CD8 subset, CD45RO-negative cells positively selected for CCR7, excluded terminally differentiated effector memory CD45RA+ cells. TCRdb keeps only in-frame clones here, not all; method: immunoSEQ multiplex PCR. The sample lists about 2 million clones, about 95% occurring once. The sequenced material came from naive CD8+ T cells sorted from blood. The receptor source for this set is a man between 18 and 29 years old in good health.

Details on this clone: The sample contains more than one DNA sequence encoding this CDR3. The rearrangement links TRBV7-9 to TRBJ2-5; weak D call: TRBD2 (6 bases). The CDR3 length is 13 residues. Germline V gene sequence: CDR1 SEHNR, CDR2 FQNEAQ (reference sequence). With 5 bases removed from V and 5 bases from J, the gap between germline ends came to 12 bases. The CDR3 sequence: CASSPTSQETQYF. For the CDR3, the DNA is TGTGCCAGCAGCCCGACTAGTCAGGAGACCCAGTACTTC. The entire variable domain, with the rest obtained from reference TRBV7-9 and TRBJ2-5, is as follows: DTGVSQNPRHKITKRGQNVTFRCDPISEHNRLYWYRQTLGQGPEFLTYFQNEAQLEKSRLLSDRFSAERPKGSFSTLEIQRTEQGDSAMYLCASSPTSQETQYFGPGTRLLVL.

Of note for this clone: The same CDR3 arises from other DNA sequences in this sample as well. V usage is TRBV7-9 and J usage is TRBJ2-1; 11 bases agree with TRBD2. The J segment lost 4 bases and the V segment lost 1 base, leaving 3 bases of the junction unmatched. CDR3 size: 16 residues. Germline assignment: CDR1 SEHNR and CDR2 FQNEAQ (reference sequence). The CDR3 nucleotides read TGTGCCAGCAGCTTAGAGACTAGCGGGGTATACAATGAGCAGTTCTTC. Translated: CASSLETSGVYNEQFF.

The CDR3 sequence is CASSTGLAGVGNEQFF. The CDR3 DNA reads as TGCGCCAGCAGCACCGGACTAGCGGGGGTTGGCAATGAGCAGTTCTTC. The chain joins TRBV5-1 to TRBJ2-1, with 13 nucleotides matching TRBD2. The CDR3 consists of 16 residues. Germline V lookup: CDR1 SGHRS, CDR2 YFSETQ. J was trimmed by 6 bases and V by 4 bases; bases with no gene match: 7.

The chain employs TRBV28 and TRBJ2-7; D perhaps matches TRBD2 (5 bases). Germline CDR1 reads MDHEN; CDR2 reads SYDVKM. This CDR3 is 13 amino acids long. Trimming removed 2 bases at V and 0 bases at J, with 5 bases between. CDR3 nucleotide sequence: TGTGCCAGCAGTTTAGACTACTCCTACGAGCAGTACTTC. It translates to CASSLDYSYEQYF. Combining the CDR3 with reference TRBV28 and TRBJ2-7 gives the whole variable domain DVKVTQSSRYLVKRTGEKVFLECVQDMDHENMFWYRQDPGLGLRLIYFSYDVKMKEKGDIPEGYSVSREKKERFSLILESASTNQTSMYLCASSLDYSYEQYFGPGTRLTVT.

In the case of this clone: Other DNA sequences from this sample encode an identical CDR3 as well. The CDR3 region is CASSVDGESYEQYF. CDR3 coding DNA: TGTGCCAGCAGCGTTGACGGAGAGTCCTACGAGCAGTACTTC. V is TRBV9 and J is TRBJ2-7; no clear D gene. Trimming stripped 2 bases from V and 1 base from J, with 10 bases between. Germline-derived CDR1 and CDR2 are SGDLS and YYNGEE. There are 14 residues in the CDR3.

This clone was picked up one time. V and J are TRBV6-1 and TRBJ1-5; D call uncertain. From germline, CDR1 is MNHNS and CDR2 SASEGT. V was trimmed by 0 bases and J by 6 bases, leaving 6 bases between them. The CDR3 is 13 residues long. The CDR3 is CASSEAVPQPQHF. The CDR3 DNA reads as TGTGCCAGCAGTGAAGCGGTTCCTCAGCCCCAGCATTTT.

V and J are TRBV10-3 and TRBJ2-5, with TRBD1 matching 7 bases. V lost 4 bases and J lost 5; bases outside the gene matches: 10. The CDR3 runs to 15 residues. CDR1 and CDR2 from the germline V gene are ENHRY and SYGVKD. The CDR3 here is CAISGTGPMEETQYF. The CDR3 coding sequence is TGTGCCATCAGTGGGACAGGACCCATGGAGGAGACCCAGTACTTC.

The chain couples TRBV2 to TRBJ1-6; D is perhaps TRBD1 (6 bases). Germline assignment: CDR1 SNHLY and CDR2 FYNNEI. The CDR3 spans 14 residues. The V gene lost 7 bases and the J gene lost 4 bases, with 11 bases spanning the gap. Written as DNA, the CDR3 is TGTGCCAGCACGATAGGGGGTTATAATTCACCCCTCCACTTT. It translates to CASTIGGYNSPLHF.

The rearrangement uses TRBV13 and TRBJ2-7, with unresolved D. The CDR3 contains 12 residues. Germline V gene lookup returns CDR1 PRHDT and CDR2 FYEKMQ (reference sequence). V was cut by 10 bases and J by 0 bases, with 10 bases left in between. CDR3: CATQANSYEQYF. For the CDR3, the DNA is TGTGCCACTCAGGCGAACTCCTACGAGCAGTACTTC.

CDR3 in amino acids: CASTDRRAWVTEAFF. In nucleotides, the CDR3 is TGTGCCAGTACGGATAGGAGGGCGTGGGTCACTGAAGCTTTCTTT. The gene calls are TRBV19 and TRBJ1-1; the D is unclear. V gave up 7 bases and J gave up 4 bases, with 19 bases separating them. The CDR3 spans 15 residues. Germline CDR1 is LNHDA and CDR2 is SQIVND (reference sequence).